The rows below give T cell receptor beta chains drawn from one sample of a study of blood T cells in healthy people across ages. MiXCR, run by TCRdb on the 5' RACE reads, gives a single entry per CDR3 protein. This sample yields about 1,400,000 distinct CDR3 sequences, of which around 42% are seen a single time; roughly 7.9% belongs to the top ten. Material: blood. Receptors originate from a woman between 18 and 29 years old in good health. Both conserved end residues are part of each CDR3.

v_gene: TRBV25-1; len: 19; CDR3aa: CASSEYFGTSGSIAYEQYF
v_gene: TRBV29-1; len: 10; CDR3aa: CSVERASRFF
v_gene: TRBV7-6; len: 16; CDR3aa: CASSRDGASSYNEQFF
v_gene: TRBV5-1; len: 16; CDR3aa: CASSFTGGDSNEKLFF
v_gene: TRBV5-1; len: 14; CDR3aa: CASSPNRVTDTQYF
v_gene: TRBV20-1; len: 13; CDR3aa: CSATEQRTLGQYF
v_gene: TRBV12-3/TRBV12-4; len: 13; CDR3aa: CASSRQYYNEQFF
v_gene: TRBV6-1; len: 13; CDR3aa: CASSEAQDEKLFF
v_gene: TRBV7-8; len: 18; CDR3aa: CASSLDWSSGGISYEQYF
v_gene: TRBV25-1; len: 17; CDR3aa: CASSESLAGAWMNTQYF
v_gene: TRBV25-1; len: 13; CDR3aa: CASSDVAHNEQFF
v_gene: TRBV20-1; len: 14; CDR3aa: CSASKAGTSYEQYF
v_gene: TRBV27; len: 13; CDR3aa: CATATRSYNEQFF
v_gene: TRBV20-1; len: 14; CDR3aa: CGARSTESSYEQYF
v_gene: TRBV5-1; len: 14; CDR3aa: CASNPRDSTDTQYF
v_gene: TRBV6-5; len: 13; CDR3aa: CASKPPGGREAFF
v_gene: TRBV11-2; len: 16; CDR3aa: CASSAFSRQFQETQYF
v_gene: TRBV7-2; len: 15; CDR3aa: CASSLGGARGYEQYF
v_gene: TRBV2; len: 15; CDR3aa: CASWGPYGNSYEQYF
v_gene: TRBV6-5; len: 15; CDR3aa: CATSGTGQGEVGYTF
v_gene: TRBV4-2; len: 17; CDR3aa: CASSQEGTSGGTDTQYF
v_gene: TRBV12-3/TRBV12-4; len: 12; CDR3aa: CASSTGLAGYTF
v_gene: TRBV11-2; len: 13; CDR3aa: CASSLALATEAFF
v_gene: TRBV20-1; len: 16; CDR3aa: CSARADTGGVGYGYTF
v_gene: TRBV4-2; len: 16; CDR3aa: CASSQEGAGPSYEQYF
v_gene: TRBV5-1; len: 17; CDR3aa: CASSLVLAGGPANEQFF
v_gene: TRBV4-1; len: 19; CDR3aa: CASSQPRAARANHNEKLFF
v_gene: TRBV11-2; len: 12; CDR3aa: CASSAGGSEQYF
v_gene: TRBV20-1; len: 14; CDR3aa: CSAPPGGTGSEQFF
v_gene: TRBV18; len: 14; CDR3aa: CASSPQEVGTEAFF
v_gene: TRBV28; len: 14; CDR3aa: CASRTGMTGTEAFF
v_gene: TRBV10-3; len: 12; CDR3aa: CAIRGGANEQFF
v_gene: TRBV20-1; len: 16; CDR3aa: CSAPRAKSGSSYEQYF
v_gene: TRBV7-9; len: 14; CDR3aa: CATSRGWDSYEQYF
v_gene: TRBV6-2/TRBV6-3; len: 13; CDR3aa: CASGSSGVYEQYF
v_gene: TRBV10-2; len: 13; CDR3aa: CASSGDRAPEAFF
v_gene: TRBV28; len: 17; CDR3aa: CASSPPGTGAVAGELFF
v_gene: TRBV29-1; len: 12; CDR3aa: CSVDPGSNEQYF
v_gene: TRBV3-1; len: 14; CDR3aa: CASSPRDRGAGYTF
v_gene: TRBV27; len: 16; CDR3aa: CASNSGGGRTKNIQYF
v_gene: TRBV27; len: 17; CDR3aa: CASSLGGRPISTDTQYF
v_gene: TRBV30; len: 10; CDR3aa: CAWRSGGYTF